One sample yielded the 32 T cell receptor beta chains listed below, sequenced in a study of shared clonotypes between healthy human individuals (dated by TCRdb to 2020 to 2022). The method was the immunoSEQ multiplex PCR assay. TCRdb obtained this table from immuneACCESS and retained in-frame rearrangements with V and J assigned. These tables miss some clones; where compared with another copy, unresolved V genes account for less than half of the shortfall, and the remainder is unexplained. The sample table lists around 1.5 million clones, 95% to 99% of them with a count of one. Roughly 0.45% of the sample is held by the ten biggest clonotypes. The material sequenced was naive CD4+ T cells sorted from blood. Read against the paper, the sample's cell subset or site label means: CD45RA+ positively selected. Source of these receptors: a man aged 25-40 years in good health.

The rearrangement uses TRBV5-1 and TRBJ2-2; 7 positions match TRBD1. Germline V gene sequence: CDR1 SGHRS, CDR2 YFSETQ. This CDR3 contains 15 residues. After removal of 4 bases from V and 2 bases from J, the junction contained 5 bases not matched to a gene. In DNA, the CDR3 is TGCGCCAGCAGCCCCAGGGGGTTTAACACCGGGGAGCTGTTTTTT. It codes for CASSPRGFNTGELFF.

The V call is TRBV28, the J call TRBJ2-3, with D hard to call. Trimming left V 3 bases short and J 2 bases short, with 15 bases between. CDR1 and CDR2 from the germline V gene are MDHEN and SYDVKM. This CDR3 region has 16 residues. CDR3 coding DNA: TGTGCCAGCAGTTTGTGGCGAACCTCTTTCACAGATACGCAGTATTTT. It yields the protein CASSLWRTSFTDTQYF. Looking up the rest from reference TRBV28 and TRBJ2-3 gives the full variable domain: DVKVTQSSRYLVKRTGEKVFLECVQDMDHENMFWYRQDPGLGLRLIYFSYDVKMKEKGDIPEGYSVSREKKERFSLILESASTNQTSMYLCASSLWRTSFTDTQYFGPGTRLTVL.

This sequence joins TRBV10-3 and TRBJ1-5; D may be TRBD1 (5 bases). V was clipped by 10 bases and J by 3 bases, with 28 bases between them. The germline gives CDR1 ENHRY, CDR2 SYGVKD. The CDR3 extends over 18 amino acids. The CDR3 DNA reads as TGTGCCACCAAAACTGCCCGGGACGTCGCCCACAACAATCAGCCCCAGCATTTT. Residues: CATKTARDVAHNNQPQHF.

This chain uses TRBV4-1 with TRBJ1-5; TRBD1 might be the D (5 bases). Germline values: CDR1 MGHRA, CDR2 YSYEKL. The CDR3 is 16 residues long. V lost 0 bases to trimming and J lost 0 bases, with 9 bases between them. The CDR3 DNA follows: TGCGCCAGCAGCCAAGAGGGGGGGAGTAGCAATCAGCCCCAGCATTTT. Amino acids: CASSQEGGSSNQPQHF.

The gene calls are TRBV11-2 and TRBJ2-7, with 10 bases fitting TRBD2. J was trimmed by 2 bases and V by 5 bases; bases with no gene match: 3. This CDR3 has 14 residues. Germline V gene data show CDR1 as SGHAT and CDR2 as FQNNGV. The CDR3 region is CASSKREGPYEQYF. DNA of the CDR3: TGTGCCAGCAGCAAGCGGGAGGGCCCCTACGAGCAGTACTTC. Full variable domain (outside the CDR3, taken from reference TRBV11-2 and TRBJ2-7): EAGVAQSPRYKIIEKRQSVAFWCNPISGHATLYWYQQILGQGPKLLIQFQNNGVVDDSQLPKDRFSAERLKGVDSTLKIQPAKLEDSAVYLCASSKREGPYEQYFGPGTRLTVT.

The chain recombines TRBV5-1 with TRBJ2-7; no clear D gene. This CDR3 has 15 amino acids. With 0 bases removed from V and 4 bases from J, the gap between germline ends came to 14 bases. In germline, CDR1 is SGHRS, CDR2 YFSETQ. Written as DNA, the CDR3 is TGCGCCAGCAGCTTGGCCGGCGGAGAGGTGTACGAGCAGTACTTC. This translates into CASSLAGGEVYEQYF.

In nucleotides, the CDR3 is TGTGCCAGCAGATTCGGGCGTAGCAATCAGCCCCAGCATTTT. Encoded protein: CASRFGRSNQPQHF. The V and J genes are TRBV28 and TRBJ1-5; D gene ambiguous. Germline V CDR1 and CDR2: MDHEN, SYDVKM. The CDR3 contains 14 residues. V lost 6 bases and J lost 0, with 9 bases in between. Variable domain in full (rest from reference TRBV28 and TRBJ1-5): DVKVTQSSRYLVKRTGEKVFLECVQDMDHENMFWYRQDPGLGLRLIYFSYDVKMKEKGDIPEGYSVSREKKERFSLILESASTNQTSMYLCASRFGRSNQPQHFGDGTRLSIL.

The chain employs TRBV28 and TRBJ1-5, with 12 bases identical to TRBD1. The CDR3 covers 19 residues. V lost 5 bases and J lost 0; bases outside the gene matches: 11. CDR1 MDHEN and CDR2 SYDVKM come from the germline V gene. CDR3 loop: CASSTPKRDRGRSNQPQHF. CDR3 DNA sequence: TGTGCCAGCAGTACCCCCAAACGGGACAGGGGGCGTAGCAATCAGCCCCAGCATTTT.

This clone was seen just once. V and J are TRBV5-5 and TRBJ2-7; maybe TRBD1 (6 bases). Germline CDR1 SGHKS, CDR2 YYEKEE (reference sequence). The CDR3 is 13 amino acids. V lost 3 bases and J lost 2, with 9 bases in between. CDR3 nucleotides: TGTGCCAGCAGCTCGAGGGGGACCTACGAGCAGTACTTC. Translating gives CASSSRGTYEQYF.

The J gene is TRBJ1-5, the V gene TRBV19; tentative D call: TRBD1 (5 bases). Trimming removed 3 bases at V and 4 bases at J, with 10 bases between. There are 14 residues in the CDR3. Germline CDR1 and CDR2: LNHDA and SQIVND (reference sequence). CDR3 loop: CASSITTANQPQHF. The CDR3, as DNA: TGTGCCAGTAGTATCACGACAGCAAATCAGCCCCAGCATTTT.

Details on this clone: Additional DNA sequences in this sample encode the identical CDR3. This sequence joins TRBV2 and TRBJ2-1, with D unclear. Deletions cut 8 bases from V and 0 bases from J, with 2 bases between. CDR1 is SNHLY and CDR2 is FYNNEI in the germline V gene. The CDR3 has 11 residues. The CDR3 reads CASGSYNEQFF. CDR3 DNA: TGTGCCAGCGGCTCCTACAATGAGCAGTTCTTC.

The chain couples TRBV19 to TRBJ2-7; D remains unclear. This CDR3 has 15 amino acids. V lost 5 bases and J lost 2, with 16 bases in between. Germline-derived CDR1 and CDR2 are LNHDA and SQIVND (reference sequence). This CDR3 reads CASSQSGSRPYEQYF. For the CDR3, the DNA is TGTGCCAGTAGTCAGTCGGGCAGCCGACCCTACGAGCAGTACTTC.

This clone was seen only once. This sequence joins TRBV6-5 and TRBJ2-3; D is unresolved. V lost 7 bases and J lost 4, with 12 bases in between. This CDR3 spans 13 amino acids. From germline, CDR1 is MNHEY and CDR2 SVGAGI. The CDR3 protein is CASKRSPADTQYF. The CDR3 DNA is TGTGCCAGCAAACGGAGCCCCGCAGATACGCAGTATTTT.

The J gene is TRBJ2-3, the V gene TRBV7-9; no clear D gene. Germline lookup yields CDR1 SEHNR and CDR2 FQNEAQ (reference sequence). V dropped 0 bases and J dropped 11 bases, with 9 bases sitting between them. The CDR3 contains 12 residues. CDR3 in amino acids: CASSLAPSGQYF. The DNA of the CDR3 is TGTGCCAGCAGCTTAGCCCCCAGTGGGCAGTATTTT.

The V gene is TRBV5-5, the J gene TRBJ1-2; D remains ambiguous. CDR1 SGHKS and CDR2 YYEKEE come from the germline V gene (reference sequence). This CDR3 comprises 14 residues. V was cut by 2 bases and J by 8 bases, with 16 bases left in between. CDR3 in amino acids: CASSLRPSTGGYTF. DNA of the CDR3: TGTGCCAGCAGCTTAAGACCGTCAACGGGCGGCTACACCTTC.

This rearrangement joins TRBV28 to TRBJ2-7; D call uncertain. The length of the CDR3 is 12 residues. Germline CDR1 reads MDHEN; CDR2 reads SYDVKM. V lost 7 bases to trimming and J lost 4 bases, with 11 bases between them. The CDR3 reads CASMSRIYEQYF. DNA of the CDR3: TGTGCCAGCATGAGCAGGATATACGAGCAGTACTTC.

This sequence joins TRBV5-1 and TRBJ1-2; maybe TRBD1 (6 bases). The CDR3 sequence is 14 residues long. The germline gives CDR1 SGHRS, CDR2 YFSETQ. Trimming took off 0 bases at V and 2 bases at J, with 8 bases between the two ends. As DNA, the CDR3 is TGCGCCAGCAGCTTGGGAGGGGGAAACTATGGCTACACCTTC. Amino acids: CASSLGGGNYGYTF. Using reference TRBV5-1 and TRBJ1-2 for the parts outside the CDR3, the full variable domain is KAGVTQTPRYLIKTRGQQVTLSCSPISGHRSVSWYQQTPGQGLQFLFEYFSETQRNKGNFPGRFSGRQFSNSRSEMNVSTLELGDSALYLCASSLGGGNYGYTFGSGTRLTVV.

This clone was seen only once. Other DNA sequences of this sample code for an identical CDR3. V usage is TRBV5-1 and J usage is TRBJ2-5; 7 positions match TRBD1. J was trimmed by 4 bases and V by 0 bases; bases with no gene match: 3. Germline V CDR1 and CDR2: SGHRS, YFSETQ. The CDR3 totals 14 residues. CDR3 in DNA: TGCGCCAGCAGCTTGGACAGGGGTGGAGAGACCCAGTACTTC. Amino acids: CASSLDRGGETQYF.

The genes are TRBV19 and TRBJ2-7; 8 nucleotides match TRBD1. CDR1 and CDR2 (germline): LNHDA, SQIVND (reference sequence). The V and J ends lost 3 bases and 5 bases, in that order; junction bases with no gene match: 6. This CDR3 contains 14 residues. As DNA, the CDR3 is TGTGCCAGTAGTATCACAGGGGGTCTCCACGAGCAGTACTTC. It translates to CASSITGGLHEQYF.

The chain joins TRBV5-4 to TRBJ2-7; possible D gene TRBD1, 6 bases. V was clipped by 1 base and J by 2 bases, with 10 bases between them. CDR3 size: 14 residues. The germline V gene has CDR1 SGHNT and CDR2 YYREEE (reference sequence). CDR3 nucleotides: TGTGCCAGCAGCTTGACAGGGTATCCCTACGAGCAGTACTTC. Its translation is CASSLTGYPYEQYF.

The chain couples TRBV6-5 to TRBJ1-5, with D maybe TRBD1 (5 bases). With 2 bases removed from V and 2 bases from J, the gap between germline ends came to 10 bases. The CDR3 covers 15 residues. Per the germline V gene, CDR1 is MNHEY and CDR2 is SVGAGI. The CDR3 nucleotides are TGTGCCAGCAGTTACCGGACACCGGGCAATCAGCCCCAGCATTTT. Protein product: CASSYRTPGNQPQHF.

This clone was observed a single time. In DNA form, the CDR3 reads TGTGCCAGCAGCCGATCGACGTTCAGGGTCTACAATGAGCAGTTCTTC. It translates to CASSRSTFRVYNEQFF. This sequence joins TRBV5-6 and TRBJ2-1; weak D call: TRBD1 (5 bases). The CDR3 contains 16 residues. Per germline, CDR1 SGHDT and CDR2 YYEEEE. V was cut by 4 bases and J by 3 bases, with 17 bases left in between.

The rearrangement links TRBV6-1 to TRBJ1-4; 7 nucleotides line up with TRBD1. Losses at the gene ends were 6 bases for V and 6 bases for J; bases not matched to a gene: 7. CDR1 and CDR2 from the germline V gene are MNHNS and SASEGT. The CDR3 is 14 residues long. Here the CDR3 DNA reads TGTGCCAGCAGGCCGGGGACAGCAGATGAAAAACTGTTTTTT. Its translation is CASRPGTADEKLFF.

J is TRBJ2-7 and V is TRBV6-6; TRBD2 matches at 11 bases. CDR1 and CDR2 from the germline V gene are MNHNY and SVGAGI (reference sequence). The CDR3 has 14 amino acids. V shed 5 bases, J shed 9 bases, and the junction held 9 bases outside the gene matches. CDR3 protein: CASSPHSGRAPQYF. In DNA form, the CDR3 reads TGTGCCAGCAGTCCTCATAGCGGGAGGGCCCCGCAGTACTTC.

The chain's CDR3 is CASRGGISTDTQYF. The CDR3 nucleotides read TGTGCCAGCAGGGGGGGGATAAGCACAGATACGCAGTATTTT. The V gene is TRBV5-4, the J gene TRBJ2-3; 7 nucleotides agree with TRBD2. V shed 5 bases, J shed 0 bases, and the junction held 3 bases outside the gene matches. This CDR3 region has 14 residues. Germline CDR1 and CDR2: SGHNT and YYREEE (reference sequence).

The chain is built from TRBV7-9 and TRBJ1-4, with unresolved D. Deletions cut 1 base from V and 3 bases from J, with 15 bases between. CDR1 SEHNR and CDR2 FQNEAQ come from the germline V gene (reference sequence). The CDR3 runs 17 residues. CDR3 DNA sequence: TGTGCCAGCAGCTTAGTATCCGGGAAAGGCGCTAATGAAAAACTGTTTTTT. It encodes CASSLVSGKGANEKLFF.

The DNA for the CDR3 is TGTGCCAGCAGCTCACCCGGGACAGGGGGCAGTGAGCAGTTCTTC. Residues: CASSSPGTGGSEQFF. V usage is TRBV5-8 and J usage is TRBJ2-1; 12 bases are shared with TRBD1. The V segment lost 3 bases and the J segment 9 bases; nucleotides outside the gene matches: 7. Germline V gives CDR1 SGHTS, CDR2 YDEGEE. The CDR3 has 15 residues.

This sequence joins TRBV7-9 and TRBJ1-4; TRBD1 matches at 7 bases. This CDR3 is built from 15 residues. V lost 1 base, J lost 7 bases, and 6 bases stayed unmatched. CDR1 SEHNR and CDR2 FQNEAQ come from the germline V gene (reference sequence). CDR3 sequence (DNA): TGTGCCAGCAGCTTAGAGGGGCAGGGGGGTGAAAAACTGTTTTTT. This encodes CASSLEGQGGEKLFF.

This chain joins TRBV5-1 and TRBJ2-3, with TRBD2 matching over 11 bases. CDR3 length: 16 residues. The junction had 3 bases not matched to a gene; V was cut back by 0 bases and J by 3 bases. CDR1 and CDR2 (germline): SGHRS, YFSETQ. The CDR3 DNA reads TGCGCCAGCAGCTTGGATCCTAGCGGGAGGACAGATACGCAGTATTTT. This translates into CASSLDPSGRTDTQYF.

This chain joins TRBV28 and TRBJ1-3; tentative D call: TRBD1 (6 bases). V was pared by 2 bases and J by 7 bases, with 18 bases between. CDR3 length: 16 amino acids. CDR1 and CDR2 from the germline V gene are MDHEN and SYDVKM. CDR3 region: CASSLRPDGTTNTIYF. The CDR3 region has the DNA TGTGCCAGCAGTTTACGCCCCGACGGGACAACGAACACCATATATTTT.

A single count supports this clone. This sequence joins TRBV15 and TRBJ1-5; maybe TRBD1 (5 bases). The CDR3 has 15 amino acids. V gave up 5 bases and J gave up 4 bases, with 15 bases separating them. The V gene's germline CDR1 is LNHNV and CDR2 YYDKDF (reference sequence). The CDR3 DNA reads TGTGCCACCAGCGTGGGCCAGGGAGAAAATCAGCCCCAGCATTTT. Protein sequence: CATSVGQGENQPQHF.

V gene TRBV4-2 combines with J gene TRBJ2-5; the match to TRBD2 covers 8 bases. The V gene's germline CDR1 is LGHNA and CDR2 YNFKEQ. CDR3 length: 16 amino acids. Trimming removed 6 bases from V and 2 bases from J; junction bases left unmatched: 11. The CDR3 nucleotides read TGTGCCAGCAGGCGACGGTCGGGGGGGCGGCAAGAGACCCAGTACTTC. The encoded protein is CASRRRSGGRQETQYF.